This T cell receptor (beta chain) was retrieved from a study of cytomegalovirus exposure and HLA in healthy donors (dated by TCRdb to 2015 to 2018). About the investigation overall: According to a later analysis, the 120 or so validation repertoires were produced on the same platform as the approximately 610 repertoires of the first cohort. In addition to the first cohort of 666 subjects, a separate validation cohort of some 120 different subjects was used. The study aimed to test whether signatures of past pathogen exposure could be identified by cataloging public T cell receptors. To predict cytomegalovirus infection status, the study brought together high-throughput TCR immunosequencing, statistical association of individual TCRs with disease status, and machine learning. Study-wide findings and limitations: All 110 or so repertoires were used to score co-occurrence in the validation cohort in a later analysis, because that analysis had no HLA typing for the cohort. In both the original and validation cohorts, the classifier was reported to diagnose cytomegalovirus status with high specificity and sensitivity. A later analysis found that TCRs clustered in the first cohort also tended to co-occur in the roughly 110 validation repertoires, with roughly 95% of cluster scores above 0. The study listed 150 to 200 TCR beta chains as associated with cytomegalovirus. The authors suggested that the approach could potentially be generalized to other disease states and immunological phenotypes. A few of the identified cytomegalovirus-associated TCR beta chains were confirmed in vitro to be specific for cytomegalovirus antigens. Across donors, most TCR sequences were observed very rarely, whereas some public TCRs were present in many individuals.

Library preparation used the immunoSEQ multiplex PCR assay. The authors processed their data as follows. A statistical classification framework was built for diagnosing cytomegalovirus status from the catalog of TCR beta chain sequences. The clones in this table, taken by TCRdb from immuneACCESS, are in-frame only. Not every clone is retained; where verified, under half of the shortfall comes from an unresolved V gene, and the cause of the rest is unknown. The D gene and trimming were derived from the DNA, and the V and J assignments and clone size from that table. In this sample the table shows 95,000 to 150,000 clones, 89% of which occur a single time. Of the sample, 1.5% to 2.5% falls within the top ten clones. The donors were included in the validation cohort of roughly 130 subjects, a group kept apart from the approximately 700-subject first cohort. V is cut by 3 bases and J by 4 bases, and the space between the germline ends is 14 bases. The CDR3 contains 15 residues, cysteine and phenylalanine counted. Here the CDR3 DNA is all that survives: 45 bases in frame from base 1. According to the germline V gene, CDR1 reads SNHLY and CDR2 reads FYNNEI.

On this clone itself: This receptor's antigen is unknown. No much larger clone exists at a distance of one base, and base qualities are not known.

The sequence derives from a woman aged 18 to 35 in good health and CMV-seronegative. The chain links TRBV2 with TRBJ2-3; TRBD2 is possibly the D segment (5 matching bases). Sequenced material: PBMCs. The DNA is as follows: TGTGCCAGCAGTGACAGACGGGAAGGGTCAGATACGCAGTATTTT. This encodes CASSDRREGSDTQYF.